The rows below give T cell receptor beta chains drawn from one sample of a study of T cells in pancreatic ductal adenocarcinoma. Clones were sequenced by immunoSEQ multiplex PCR, and TCRdb holds only the in-frame ones, with some missing. The sample has 31,000 or so clones, over 85% seen once. Material for sequencing was PBMCs. The receptors derive from a human donor with pancreatic ductal adenocarcinoma. Each CDR3 is given with its conserved first and last residue. A D gene is named only where the DNA matches it firmly. Size is stated for part of the rows, as once, few or many counts, or as a class when the clone is expanded.

j_gene | d_gene | abundance | v_gene | CDR3aa | CDR3nt
TRBJ2-7 | . | . | TRBV30 | CAWSLSGKDQQYF | TGTGCCTGGAGTCTCTCGGGAAAGGACCAGCAGTACTTC
TRBJ2-1 | . | once | TRBV6-4 | CASSDVGDYNEQFF | TGTGCCAGCAGTGACGTCGGGGATTACAATGAGCAGTTCTTC
TRBJ2-1 | . | . | TRBV4-3 | CASRQEFRQPYNEQFF | TGCGCCAGCAGACAAGAATTCCGACAACCCTACAATGAGCAGTTCTTC
TRBJ1-4 | TRBD1 | . | TRBV2 | CASRNGQGLNEKLFF | TGTGCCAGCAGGAATGGACAGGGCCTAAATGAAAAACTGTTTTTT
TRBJ1-3 | . | . | TRBV7-9 | CASSLSNTIYF | TGTGCCAGCAGCTTGAGTAACACCATATATTTT
TRBJ2-5 | . | . | TRBV6-1 | CASSESSGTGQETQYF | TGTGCCAGCAGTGAATCCAGCGGGACAGGACAAGAGACCCAGTACTTC
TRBJ1-1 | TRBD1 | few | TRBV5-1 | CASSIGQGMNTEAFF | TGCGCCAGCAGCATAGGACAGGGCATGAACACTGAAGCTTTCTTT
TRBJ2-7 | TRBD2 | . | TRBV5-1 | CASKPAGGPLEQYF | TGCGCCAGCAAGCCCGCGGGAGGGCCTCTCGAGCAGTACTTC
TRBJ1-1 | TRBD1 | . | TRBV6-4 | CASRTGGLNTEAFF | TGTGCCAGCCGTACAGGGGGCTTGAACACTGAAGCTTTCTTT
TRBJ2-7 | TRBD2 | . | TRBV6-5 | CATNRRTSDYEQYF | TGTGCCACCAACCGTAGGACTAGCGATTACGAGCAGTACTTC
TRBJ1-4 | . | . | TRBV29-1 | CSVEVRTGNEKLFF | TGCAGCGTTGAAGTCAGAACCGGTAATGAAAAACTGTTTTTT
TRBJ1-1 | . | . | TRBV5-1 | CASSLDGGYTEAFF | TGCGCCAGCAGCTTGGATGGGGGGTACACTGAAGCTTTCTTT
TRBJ1-1 | . | . | TRBV7-9 | CASKAARTAFF | TGTGCCAGCAAGGCTGCGAGAACAGCTTTCTTT
TRBJ2-1 | . | . | TRBV11-2 | CASSVWSSGLGNEQFF | TGTGCCAGCAGCGTTTGGTCCTCAGGTCTGGGCAATGAGCAGTTCTTC
TRBJ1-1 | . | . | TRBV11-3 | CASSLDEGTAFF | TGTGCCAGCAGCTTAGATGAGGGTACGGCTTTCTTT
TRBJ2-7 | . | . | TRBV7-2 | CASSLDDKSYEQYF | TGTGCCAGCAGCTTAGATGACAAATCCTACGAGCAGTACTTC
TRBJ2-1 | . | . | TRBV5-5 | CASSLSGNEQFF | TGTGCCAGCAGCCTAAGCGGGAATGAGCAGTTCTTC
TRBJ2-3 | TRBD2 | . | TRBV27 | CASSHPGLAGEASTDTQYF | TGTGCCAGCAGTCACCCCGGACTAGCGGGAGAAGCTAGCACAGATACGCAGTATTTT